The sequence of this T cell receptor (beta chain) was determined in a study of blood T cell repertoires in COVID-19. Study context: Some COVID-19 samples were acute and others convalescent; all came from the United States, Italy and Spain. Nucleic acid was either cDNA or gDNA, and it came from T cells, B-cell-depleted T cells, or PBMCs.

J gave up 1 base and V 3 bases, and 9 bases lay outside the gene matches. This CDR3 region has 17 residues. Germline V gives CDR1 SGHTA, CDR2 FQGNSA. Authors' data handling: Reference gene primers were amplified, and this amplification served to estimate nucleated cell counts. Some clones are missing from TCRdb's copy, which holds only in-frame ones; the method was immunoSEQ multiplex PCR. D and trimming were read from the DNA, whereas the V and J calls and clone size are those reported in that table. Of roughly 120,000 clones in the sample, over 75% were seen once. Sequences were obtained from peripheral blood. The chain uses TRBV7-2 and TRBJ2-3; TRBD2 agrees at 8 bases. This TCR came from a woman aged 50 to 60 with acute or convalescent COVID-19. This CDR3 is CASSFILAGRGTDTQYF. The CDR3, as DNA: TGTGCCAGCAGCTTCATTTTAGCGGGGAGGGGCACAGATACGCAGTATTTT.